The rows below give T cell receptor beta chains drawn from one sample of a study of cytomegalovirus exposure and HLA in healthy donors. TCRdb keeps only in-frame clones here, not all; method: immunoSEQ multiplex PCR. The table has 110,000 to 150,000 clones, around 75% seen once. Sequencing used PBMCs. Every receptor here comes from a man between 40 and 49 years old in good health and CMV-seronegative. Both conserved end residues are part of each CDR3. D genes are given only for firm matches. Clone size is not always given. Where it is, it says once, few, many or a class for expanded clones.

v_gene	abundance	j_gene	d_gene	CDR3aa	CDR3nt
TRBV2	NA	TRBJ1-4	NA	CASSDSGGNEKLFF	TGTGCCAGCAGTGACTCGGGAGGGAATGAAAAACTGTTTTTT
TRBV7-2	NA	TRBJ1-3	NA	CASRSTGTGNTIYF	TGTGCCAGCAGGTCTACAGGAACTGGAAACACCATATATTTT
TRBV9	NA	TRBJ2-5	TRBD2	CASSVVAGAWETQYF	TGTGCCAGCAGCGTAGTAGCGGGGGCCTGGGAGACCCAGTACTTC
TRBV5-1	NA	TRBJ1-3	TRBD1	CASSSSPQGVSGNTIYF	TGCGCCAGCAGCTCCTCACCGCAGGGGGTCTCTGGAAACACCATATATTTT
TRBV7-8	NA	TRBJ2-1	TRBD1	CASSLGDRGHLAYNEQFF	TGTGCCAGCAGCTTAGGTGACAGGGGACATTTAGCCTACAATGAGCAGTTCTTC
TRBV25-1	NA	TRBJ1-2	NA	CASSEYGFYGGYPF	TGTGCCAGCAGTGAATACGGGTTCTATGGCGGCTACCCCTTC
TRBV28	NA	TRBJ1-6	TRBD1	CASSLRQGNSPLHF	TGTGCCAGCAGTCTTAGACAGGGTAATTCACCCCTCCACTTT
TRBV5-1	few	TRBJ2-7	TRBD1	CASSGTGYEQYF	TGCGCCAGCTCCGGGACAGGGTACGAGCAGTACTTC
TRBV7-2	NA	TRBJ2-7	NA	CASSGGVTGVYEQYF	TGTGCCAGCAGCGGGGGGGTGACAGGAGTCTACGAGCAGTACTTC
TRBV7-9	NA	TRBJ1-2	NA	CASSLPPGMAGRDGYTF	TGTGCCAGCAGCTTACCCCCTGGTATGGCAGGGAGGGATGGCTACACCTTC
TRBV7-9	NA	TRBJ1-4	NA	CASSPMEGTINEKLFF	TGTGCCAGCAGCCCTATGGAGGGGACGATTAATGAAAAACTGTTTTTT
TRBV27	few	TRBJ2-7	TRBD1	CASSLLGTGDYEQYF	TGTGCCAGCAGTTTGCTCGGGACAGGGGACTACGAGCAGTACTTC
TRBV6-5	NA	TRBJ1-2	TRBD1	CVSSSRDRTYYGYTF	TGTGTCAGCAGTTCCCGGGACAGAACTTACTATGGCTACACCTTC
TRBV9	NA	TRBJ2-7	TRBD2	CASSETSGGIDEQYF	TGTGCCAGCAGCGAAACTAGCGGGGGGATCGACGAGCAGTACTTC
TRBV7-2	few	TRBJ2-7	TRBD2	CASSRNGGGEQYF	TGTGCCAGCAGTCGGAACGGCGGGGGCGAGCAGTACTTC
TRBV7-2	NA	TRBJ2-7	TRBD1	CASSLLPPGQAEQYF	TGTGCCAGCAGCCTACTTCCCCCGGGACAGGCAGAGCAGTACTTC
TRBV11-3	NA	TRBJ2-7	TRBD1	CASSLGQGDEQYF	TGTGCCAGCAGCTTAGGACAGGGAGACGAGCAGTACTTC
TRBV7-8	NA	TRBJ2-7	TRBD1	CASSPTGGHHYEQYF	TGTGCCAGCAGCCCGACAGGGGGACACCACTACGAGCAGTACTTC
TRBV7-2	NA	TRBJ2-1	TRBD2	CASSLSPLLAGVMNEQFF	TGTGCCAGCAGCTTAAGCCCCCTACTAGCGGGGGTCATGAATGAGCAGTTCTTC
TRBV2	NA	TRBJ1-1	NA	CASSGEDGTEAFF	TGTGCCAGCTCGGGGGAAGACGGGACTGAAGCTTTCTTT